This TCR beta chain derives from a study of blood T cell repertoires in COVID-19. Sequencing was performed with immunoSEQ multiplex PCR; in TCRdb, only in-frame clones are kept and a portion is missing. The repertoire holds roughly 49,000 clones, with approximately 88% as singletons. The V gene end was trimmed by 4 bases and the J gene end by 3 bases; junction bases not matched to a gene: 9. The V gene's germline CDR1 is MDHEN and CDR2 SYDVKM. The CDR3 consists of 16 residues. Sample: peripheral blood. The TCR originated in a human donor in a cohort sampled during active COVID-19. The chain joins TRBV28 to TRBJ2-3; 8 nucleotides agree with TRBD2. The DNA for the CDR3 is TGTGCCAGCAGTTCCCCCGGGGGGGTCCGTACAGATACGCAGTATTTT. It yields the protein CASSSPGGVRTDTQYF.